Below are 25 T cell receptor beta chains sequenced from a single sample in a study of blood T cell repertoires in COVID-19. The assay was immunoSEQ multiplex PCR, and TCRdb's table has in-frame clones only and misses some. Here the sample spans roughly 200,000 clones, roughly 76% being singletons. The sample was peripheral blood. Source of these receptors: a woman between 40 and 50 years old with COVID-19, enrolled during active disease.

The V call is TRBV4-1, the J call TRBJ2-1; D perhaps matches TRBD1 (6 bases). This CDR3 has 15 residues. Germline V gives CDR1 MGHRA, CDR2 YSYEKL. Trimming removed 0 bases from V and 11 bases from J, with 17 bases in between. The CDR3 protein is CASSQESGTTVQQFF. For the CDR3, the DNA is TGCGCCAGCAGCCAAGAGTCCGGGACAACCGTCCAGCAGTTCTTC.

The chain joins TRBV5-6 to TRBJ2-3; 8 bases align to TRBD1. The CDR3 loop spans 15 amino acids. Trimming at V came to 1 base and at J to 3 bases, leaving 4 bases not matched to a gene. Germline V gene data show CDR1 as SGHDT and CDR2 as YYEEEE. The CDR3 bases are TGTGCCAGCAGCTTGTTAGGGGACAGGACAGATACGCAGTATTTT. Residues: CASSLLGDRTDTQYF.

The rearrangement uses TRBV6-5 and TRBJ2-3; perhaps TRBD2 as D (7 bases). Germline CDR1 and CDR2: MNHEY and SVGAGI. The V end lost 8 bases, the J end lost 0 bases, and 15 bases lay between the germline ends. This CDR3 comprises 15 residues. The CDR3 coding sequence is TGTGCCAGCCTAACCGCGGGGGCCAGCACAGATACGCAGTATTTT. Amino acid sequence: CASLTAGASTDTQYF.

In this sample, this clone turned up a few times. The V gene is TRBV5-1, the J gene TRBJ1-3; D unresolved. V dropped 1 base and J dropped 2 bases, with 10 bases sitting between them. The germline CDR1 and CDR2 sequences are SGHRS and YFSETQ. The CDR3 is 15 residues long. CDR3 amino acids: CASSLRSGAGNTIYF. In nucleotides, the CDR3 is TGCGCCAGCAGCTTGAGGTCGGGTGCTGGAAACACCATATATTTT.

The chain joins TRBV25-1 to TRBJ2-5, with TRBD2 as a possible D gene (6 bases). This CDR3 has 13 residues. CDR1 is MGHDK and CDR2 is SYGVNS in the germline V gene. V gave up 4 bases and J gave up 5 bases, with 11 bases separating them. This CDR3 is CASSADGGETQYF. The CDR3 DNA is TGTGCCAGCAGTGCGGATGGGGGGGAGACCCAGTACTTC.

The chain couples TRBV30 to TRBJ1-6; TRBD1 matches 8 bases. CDR1 is GTSNPN, CDR2 SVGIG, per germline (reference sequence). The CDR3 spans 15 residues. Unmatched junction bases numbered 11, after V lost 5 bases and J lost 8 bases. CDR3 residues: CAWAYGQGGDSPLHF. The CDR3 nucleotides read TGTGCCTGGGCATACGGACAGGGAGGAGATTCACCCCTCCACTTT.

This clone has just a few counts. CDR3 amino acids: CASSLGTFNQPQHF. DNA for the CDR3: TGTGCCAGCAGTTTAGGGACATTCAATCAGCCCCAGCATTTT. V usage is TRBV6-2 or TRBV6-3 and J usage is TRBJ1-5; maybe TRBD1 (6 bases). Germline CDR1 MNHEY, CDR2 SVGEGT. The CDR3 sequence is 14 residues long. Trimming took 4 bases from V and 3 from J, leaving 10 bases between them.

The chain combines TRBV7-3 with TRBJ2-2; 9 bases match TRBD1. The CDR3 covers 16 residues. Looked up from germline, CDR1 is SGHTA and CDR2 is FQGTGA. With 2 bases clipped from V and 2 bases from J, the junction kept 3 bases outside the gene matches. The CDR3 coding sequence is TGTGCCAGCAGCTTAGGGGGACAGGGCAACACCGGGGAGCTGTTTTTT. Encoded protein: CASSLGGQGNTGELFF.

The rearrangement joins TRBV5-1 to TRBJ2-2; 13 bases align to TRBD2. CDR1 is SGHRS and CDR2 is YFSETQ in the germline V gene. Germline trimming cut 3 bases from V and 7 bases from J; bases unmatched to any gene: 3. The length of the CDR3 is 15 residues. The CDR3 sequence: CASSSGLAGDGELFF. The CDR3 region has the DNA TGCGCCAGCAGCTCCGGACTAGCGGGAGACGGGGAGCTGTTTTTT.

The V gene is TRBV5-1, the J gene TRBJ2-1; 13 bases line up with TRBD2. CDR1 and CDR2 (germline): SGHRS, YFSETQ. There are 17 residues in the CDR3. Trimming took 0 bases from V and 6 from J; bases not matched to a gene: 6. The CDR3 protein is CASSLGTSGGRGNEQFF. The CDR3, as DNA: TGCGCCAGCAGCTTGGGGACTAGCGGGGGAAGGGGCAATGAGCAGTTCTTC.

The chain has TRBV7-9 and TRBJ2-4, with 8 bases identical to TRBD1. The CDR3 is made up of 15 amino acids. V lost 3 bases and J lost 3; bases outside the gene matches: 4. Germline CDR1 is SEHNR and CDR2 is FQNEAQ (reference sequence). The CDR3 reads CASSFRGQGKNIQYF. CDR3 sequence (DNA): TGTGCCAGCAGCTTCAGGGGGCAAGGCAAAAACATTCAGTACTTC.

This sequence joins TRBV5-4 and TRBJ2-7; the match to TRBD2 covers 8 bases. CDR1 and CDR2 from the germline V gene are SGHNT and YYREEE (reference sequence). The CDR3 has 16 residues. V was clipped by 7 bases and J by 3 bases; unmatched bases: 15. CDR3 DNA: TGTGCCAGCGGCGACCTTATGGGCGGGAGGCTCTACGAGCAGTACTTC. Translated: CASGDLMGGRLYEQYF.

The genes are TRBV11-2 and TRBJ1-2; weak D call: TRBD1 (6 bases). Trimming took off 5 bases at V and 3 bases at J, with 19 bases between the two ends. CDR3 length: 16 residues. Germline CDR1 is SGHAT and CDR2 is FQNNGV. DNA for the CDR3: TGTGCCAGCAGCAATTCATCAGGGGAGTCACACTATGGCTACACCTTC. It codes for CASSNSSGESHYGYTF.

This clone was seen just once. The rearrangement uses TRBV7-9 and TRBJ1-2, with D tentatively TRBD1 (5 bases). V gave up 1 base and J gave up 2 bases, with 5 bases separating them. The CDR3 loop spans 13 amino acids. Looked up from germline, CDR1 is SEHNR and CDR2 is FQNEAQ (reference sequence). The CDR3 bases are TGTGCCAGCAGCTTAGGGGGCAACTATGGCTACACCTTC. Protein product: CASSLGGNYGYTF.

This chain connects TRBV7-9 to TRBJ1-4; TRBD1 might be the D (6 bases). From germline, CDR1 is SEHNR and CDR2 FQNEAQ (reference sequence). CDR3 size: 15 residues. V was pared by 2 bases and J by 6 bases, with 13 bases between. The CDR3 nucleotides read TGTGCCAGCAGCTTAATCAGGGGAGGGGATGAAAAACTGTTTTTT. Translation gives CASSLIRGGDEKLFF.

The chain employs TRBV6-5 and TRBJ1-3; TRBD1 might be the D (5 bases). Germline CDR1 reads MNHEY; CDR2 reads SVGAGI. The CDR3 length is 15 residues. Deletions cut 6 bases from V and 0 bases from J, with 12 bases between. CDR3 amino acids: CASSPPGDSGNTIYF. In nucleotides, the CDR3 is TGTGCCAGCAGCCCCCCGGGGGACTCTGGAAACACCATATATTTT.

In this sample, this clone turned up once. The V call is TRBV18, the J call TRBJ2-1; D not resolved. Trimming stripped 6 bases from V and 6 bases from J, with 24 bases between. Germline assignment: CDR1 KGHSH and CDR2 LQKENI. The CDR3 covers 17 residues. The CDR3: CASSLSWVSSLGNEQFF. The CDR3 nucleotides read TGTGCCAGCTCCCTCTCCTGGGTATCTAGTCTGGGCAATGAGCAGTTCTTC.

The chain employs TRBV7-2 and TRBJ2-4; 7 bases agree with TRBD1. Germline assignment: CDR1 SGHTA and CDR2 FQGNSA. There are 13 residues in the CDR3. Unmatched junction bases numbered 5, after V lost 5 bases and J lost 7 bases. The CDR3 loop reads CASSRTGVNIQYF. CDR3 nucleotide sequence: TGTGCCAGCAGCCGCACAGGGGTGAACATTCAGTACTTC.

The rearrangement uses TRBV7-9 and TRBJ2-7; 11 positions agree with TRBD1. CDR1 is SEHNR and CDR2 is FQNEAQ in the germline V gene (reference sequence). J gave up 1 base and V 5 bases, and 10 bases lay outside the gene matches. This CDR3 comprises 17 residues. This CDR3 is CASSHRTGGIMSYEQYF. The CDR3, as DNA: TGTGCCAGCAGCCACCGGACAGGGGGCATAATGTCCTACGAGCAGTACTTC.

CDR3 nucleotides: TGTGCCAGTAGCCGAGACCGGGACAGGGAGACCCAGTACTTC. Translating gives CASSRDRDRETQYF. The chain carries TRBV19 and TRBJ2-5; 8 bases map to TRBD1. The germline gives CDR1 LNHDA, CDR2 SQIVND (reference sequence). The CDR3 is made up of 14 amino acids. The V segment lost 6 bases and the J segment 5 bases; nucleotides outside the gene matches: 8.

This rearrangement joins TRBV2 to TRBJ1-5; 8 bases are a match to TRBD1. There are 14 residues in the CDR3. Trimming cost V 6 bases and J 4 bases; bases outside gene matches: 5. The germline V gene has CDR1 SNHLY and CDR2 FYNNEI. CDR3 nucleotide sequence: TGTGCCAGCAGGGGACAGGTACTAAATCAGCCCCAGCATTTT. This encodes CASRGQVLNQPQHF.

The chain recombines TRBV7-9 with TRBJ2-4; TRBD2 is a possible D gene (5 bases). The CDR3 consists of 15 residues. Germline CDR1 reads SEHNR; CDR2 reads FQNEAQ (reference sequence). V lost 5 bases to trimming and J lost 0 bases, with 11 bases between them. CDR3 sequence reads: CASSRGDRAKNIQYF. The CDR3 DNA is TGTGCCAGCAGCCGGGGAGATCGAGCCAAAAACATTCAGTACTTC.

With regard to this clone: The junction and the germline gene differ at one end; a read error may be behind it. CDR3: CASSQAYGQYF. DNA of the CDR3: TGTGCCAGCAGTCAGGCCTACGGGCAGTACTTC. The rearrangement uses TRBV6-5 and TRBJ2-7; D is ambiguous. The length of the CDR3 is 11 residues. Germline CDR1 MNHEY, CDR2 SVGAGI.

The rearrangement joins TRBV12-3 or TRBV12-4 to TRBJ2-1; TRBD2 matches at 10 bases. V shed 6 bases, J shed 7 bases, and the junction held 3 bases outside the gene matches. This CDR3 spans 13 amino acids. The CDR3 reads CASRTSGTNEQFF. In DNA, the CDR3 is TGTGCCAGCAGAACTAGCGGGACAAATGAGCAGTTCTTC.

The chain has TRBV2 and TRBJ1-2, with a tentative D call TRBD1 (6 bases). Trimming took off 5 bases at V and 6 bases at J, with 19 bases between the two ends. This CDR3 has 15 residues. Per the germline V gene, CDR1 is SNHLY and CDR2 is FYNNEI. In DNA form, the CDR3 reads TGTGCCAGCAGTTCCTTGTTGCGGTCAGGGGATGGCTACACCTTC. Its protein product is CASSSLLRSGDGYTF.